This is a list of T cell receptor beta chains from one sample in a study of control samples from healthy donors and cancer patients. Sequencing used immunoSEQ multiplex PCR; TCRdb keeps in-frame clones, though not all of them. The sample comprises under 75,000 clones, 75% to 95% of which are singletons, and roughly 1.2% rests with the top ten. Sequenced: PBMCs. The receptors come from a woman between 50 and 59 years old with colorectal cancer. Both conserved end residues are trimmed from each CDR3.

V: TRBV28
CDR3: ASSLYQDMATEAF

V: TRBV5-1
CDR3: ASSSWGRYEQY

V: TRBV27
CDR3: ASLAGLAGTGELF

V: TRBV5-1
CDR3: ASSPDRDAQQETQY

V: TRBV29-1
CDR3: SVETRDRGPISRYEQY

V: TRBV4-2
CDR3: ASSQVAEEVETQY

V: TRBV20-1
CDR3: SARDVGGYT

V: TRBV11-1
CDR3: ASSAHRGVDTEAF

V: TRBV30
CDR3: AWSKGATNEKLF

V: TRBV30
CDR3: AWNRGEAGNTIY

V: TRBV9
CDR3: ASSVESGPHNEQF

V: TRBV19
CDR3: ASSIGRSLNTEAF

V: TRBV7-2
CDR3: ASSLGPEYEKLF

V: TRBV7-9
CDR3: ASSLRQGPLGTDTQY

V: TRBV7-6
CDR3: ASSLDDSQSYEQY

V: TRBV5-1
CDR3: ASSHPSQGYNSPLH

V: TRBV7-8
CDR3: ASSPSTAGVYGYT

V: TRBV4-1
CDR3: ASEKDVRGPDIAKNIQY

V: TRBV29-1
CDR3: SDRGTEAF

V: TRBV18
CDR3: ASSPEETQY

V: TRBV2
CDR3: ASSPTANTEAF

V: TRBV25-1
CDR3: ASTTWGQVQETQY

V: TRBV27
CDR3: ASSPLAGRSGANVLT

V: TRBV27
CDR3: ASSLAQGATGANVLT

V: TRBV6-2/TRBV6-3
CDR3: ASSYSRLAGGTTSTDTQY

V: TRBV9
CDR3: ASSVGGGGYT

V: TRBV20-1
CDR3: SASRSDRGRQETQY

V: TRBV19
CDR3: ASSIGQASNQPQH

V: TRBV6-5
CDR3: ASSYARIGYEQY

V: TRBV2
CDR3: ASSGIRGVDQPQH

V: TRBV27
CDR3: ASRHDGRYGYT

V: TRBV30
CDR3: AWSTDREAKNIQY

V: TRBV6-2/TRBV6-3
CDR3: ASSYGRVSQPQH

V: TRBV5-8
CDR3: ASSLGTTSGGAYEQF

V: TRBV18
CDR3: ASSPPSGDEQF

V: TRBV7-6
CDR3: ASSPRWGSGRRNEQF

V: TRBV5-4
CDR3: ASSPGTGGFGYGYT

V: TRBV5-1
CDR3: ASSPGQGGQPQH

V: TRBV9
CDR3: ASSAEGVDTQY

V: TRBV6-6
CDR3: ASSRQEETDTQY